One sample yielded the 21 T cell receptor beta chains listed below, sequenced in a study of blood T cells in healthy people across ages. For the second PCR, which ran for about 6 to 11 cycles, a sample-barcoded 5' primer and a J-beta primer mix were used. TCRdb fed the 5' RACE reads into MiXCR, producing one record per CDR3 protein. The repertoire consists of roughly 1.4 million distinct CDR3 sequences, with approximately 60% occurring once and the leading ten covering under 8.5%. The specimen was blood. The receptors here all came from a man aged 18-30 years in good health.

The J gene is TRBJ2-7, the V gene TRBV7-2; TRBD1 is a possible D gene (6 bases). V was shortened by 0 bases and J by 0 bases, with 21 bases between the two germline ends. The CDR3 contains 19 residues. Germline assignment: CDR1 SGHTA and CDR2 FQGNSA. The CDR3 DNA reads TGTGCCAGCAGCTTAGCGGATGGGGGACACCGTTTGAGCTCCTACGAGCAGTACTTC. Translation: CASSLADGGHRLSSYEQYF.

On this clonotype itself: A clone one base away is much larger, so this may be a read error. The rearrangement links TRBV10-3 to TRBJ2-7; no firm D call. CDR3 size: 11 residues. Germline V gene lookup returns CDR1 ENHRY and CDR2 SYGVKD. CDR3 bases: TGTGCCATCAGTGAGTCCTTCGAGCAGTACTTC. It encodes CAISESFEQYF.

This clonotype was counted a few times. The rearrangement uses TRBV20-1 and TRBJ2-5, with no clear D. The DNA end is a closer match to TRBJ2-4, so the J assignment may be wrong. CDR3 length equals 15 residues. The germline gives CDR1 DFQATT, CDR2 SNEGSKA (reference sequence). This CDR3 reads CSARDGSRAKNIQYF. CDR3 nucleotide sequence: TGCAGTGCTAGAGATGGCAGCCGAGCCAAAAACATTCAGTACTTC.

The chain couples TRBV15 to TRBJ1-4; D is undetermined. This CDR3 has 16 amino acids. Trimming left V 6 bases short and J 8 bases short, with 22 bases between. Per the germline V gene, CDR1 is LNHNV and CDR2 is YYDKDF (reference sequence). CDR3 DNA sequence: TGTGCCACCAGTCACCAAACACGTTCCCCCCACGAAAAACTGTTTTTT. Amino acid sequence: CATSHQTRSPHEKLFF.

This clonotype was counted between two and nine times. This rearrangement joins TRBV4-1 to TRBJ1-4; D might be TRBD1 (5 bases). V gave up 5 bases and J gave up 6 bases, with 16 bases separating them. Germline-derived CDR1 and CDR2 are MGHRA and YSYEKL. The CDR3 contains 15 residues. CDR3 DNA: TGCGCCAGCAGCTCCAAGACAAGGGACGATGAAAAACTGTTTTTT. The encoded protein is CASSSKTRDDEKLFF.

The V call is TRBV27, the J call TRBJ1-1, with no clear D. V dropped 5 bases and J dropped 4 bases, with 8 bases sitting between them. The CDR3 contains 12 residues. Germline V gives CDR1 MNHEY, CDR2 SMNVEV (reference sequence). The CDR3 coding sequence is TGTGCCAGCAGTCCTATAGGCACTGAAGCTTTCTTT. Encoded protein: CASSPIGTEAFF.

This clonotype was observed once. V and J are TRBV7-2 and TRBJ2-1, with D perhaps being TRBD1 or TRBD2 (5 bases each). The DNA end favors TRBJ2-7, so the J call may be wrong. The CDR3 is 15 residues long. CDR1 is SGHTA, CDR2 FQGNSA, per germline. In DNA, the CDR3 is TGTGCCAGCAGCCCGGGACCCAACTCCTACAATGAGCAGTACTTC. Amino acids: CASSPGPNSYNEQYF.

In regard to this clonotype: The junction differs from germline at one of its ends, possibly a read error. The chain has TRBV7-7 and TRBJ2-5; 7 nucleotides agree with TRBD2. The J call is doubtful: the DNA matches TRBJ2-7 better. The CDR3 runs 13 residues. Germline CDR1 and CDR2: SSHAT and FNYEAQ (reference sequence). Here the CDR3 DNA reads TGTGCTAGCAGCGTCAGGGAGGGGTACGAGCAGTACTTC. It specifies CASSVREGYEQYF.

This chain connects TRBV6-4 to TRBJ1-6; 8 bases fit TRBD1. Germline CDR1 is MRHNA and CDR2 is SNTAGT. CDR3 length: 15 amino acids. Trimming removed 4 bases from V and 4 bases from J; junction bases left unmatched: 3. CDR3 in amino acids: CASSGDRPYNSPLHF. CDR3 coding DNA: TGTGCCAGCAGTGGGGACAGGCCTTATAATTCACCCCTCCACTTT.

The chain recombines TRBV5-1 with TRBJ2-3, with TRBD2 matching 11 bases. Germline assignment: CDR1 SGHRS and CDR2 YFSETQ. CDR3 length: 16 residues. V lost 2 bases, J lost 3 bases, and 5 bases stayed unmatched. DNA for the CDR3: TGCGCCAGCAGCTTAACTAGCGGGAGTAAGACAGATACGCAGTATTTT. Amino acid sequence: CASSLTSGSKTDTQYF.

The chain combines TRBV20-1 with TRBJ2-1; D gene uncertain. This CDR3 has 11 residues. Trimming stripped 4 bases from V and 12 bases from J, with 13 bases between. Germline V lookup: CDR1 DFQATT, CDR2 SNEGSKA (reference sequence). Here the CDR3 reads CSATRPAGQFF. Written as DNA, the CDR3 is TGCAGTGCTACAAGACCCGCTGGGCAGTTCTTC.

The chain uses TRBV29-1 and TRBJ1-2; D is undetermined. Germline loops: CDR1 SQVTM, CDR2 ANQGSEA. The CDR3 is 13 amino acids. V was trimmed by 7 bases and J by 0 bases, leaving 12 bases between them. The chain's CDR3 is CSGQVISNYGYTF. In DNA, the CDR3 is TGCAGCGGGCAGGTCATCTCTAACTATGGCTACACCTTC. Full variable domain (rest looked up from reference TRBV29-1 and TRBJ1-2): SAVISQKPSRDICQRGTSLTIQCQVDSQVTMMFWYRQQPGQSLTLIATANQGSEATYESGFVIDKFPISRPNLTFSTLTVSNMSPEDSSIYLCSGQVISNYGYTFGSGTRLTVV.

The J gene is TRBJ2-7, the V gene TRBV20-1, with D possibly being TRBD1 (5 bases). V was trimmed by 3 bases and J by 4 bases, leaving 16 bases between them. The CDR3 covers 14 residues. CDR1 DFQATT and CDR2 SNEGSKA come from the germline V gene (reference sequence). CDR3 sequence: CSASSASKGYEQYF. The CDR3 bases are TGCAGTGCTAGCTCGGCATCTAAGGGGTACGAGCAGTACTTC.

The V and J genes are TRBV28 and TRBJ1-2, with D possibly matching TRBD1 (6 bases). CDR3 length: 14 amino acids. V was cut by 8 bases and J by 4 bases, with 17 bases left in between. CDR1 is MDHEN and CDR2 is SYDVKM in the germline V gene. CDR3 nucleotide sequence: TGTGCCAGCCGGGGGGCAGGCCCTATCTATGGCTACACCTTC. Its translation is CASRGAGPIYGYTF.

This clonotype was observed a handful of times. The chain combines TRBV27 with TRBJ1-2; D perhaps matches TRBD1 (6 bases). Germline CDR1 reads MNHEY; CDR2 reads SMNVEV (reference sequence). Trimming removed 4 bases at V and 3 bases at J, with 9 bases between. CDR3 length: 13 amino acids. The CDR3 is CASSSQGYYGYTF. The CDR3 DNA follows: TGTGCCAGCAGTTCGCAGGGGTACTATGGCTACACCTTC.

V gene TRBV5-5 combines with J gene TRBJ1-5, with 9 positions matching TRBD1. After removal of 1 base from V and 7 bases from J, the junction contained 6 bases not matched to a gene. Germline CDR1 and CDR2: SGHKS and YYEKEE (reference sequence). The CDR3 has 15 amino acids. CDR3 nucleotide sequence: TGTGCCAGCAGCTTGTTACAGGGGGCAGGGCAGCCCCAGCATTTT. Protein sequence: CASSLLQGAGQPQHF. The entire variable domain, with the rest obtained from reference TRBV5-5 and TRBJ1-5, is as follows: DAGVTQSPTHLIKTRGQQVTLRCSPISGHKSVSWYQQVLGQGPQFIFQYYEKEERGRGNFPDRFSARQFPNYSSELNVNALLLGDSALYLCASSLLQGAGQPQHFGDGTRLSIL.

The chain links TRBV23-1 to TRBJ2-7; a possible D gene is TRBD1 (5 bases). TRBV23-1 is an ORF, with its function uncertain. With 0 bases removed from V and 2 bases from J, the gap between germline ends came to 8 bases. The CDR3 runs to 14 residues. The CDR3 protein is CASSQSGPAYEQYF. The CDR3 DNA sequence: TGCGCCAGCAGTCAATCGGGGCCAGCCTACGAGCAGTACTTC.

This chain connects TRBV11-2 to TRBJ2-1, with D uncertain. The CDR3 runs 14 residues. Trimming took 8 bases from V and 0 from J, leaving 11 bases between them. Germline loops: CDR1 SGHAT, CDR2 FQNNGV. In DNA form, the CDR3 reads TGTGCCAGCGCTGAATCGAGCTCCTACAATGAGCAGTTCTTC. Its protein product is CASAESSSYNEQFF.

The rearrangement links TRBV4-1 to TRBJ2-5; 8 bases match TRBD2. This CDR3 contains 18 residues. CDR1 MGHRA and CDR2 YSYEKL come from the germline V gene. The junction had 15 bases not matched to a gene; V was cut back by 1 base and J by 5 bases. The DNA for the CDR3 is TGCGCCAGCAGCCAAGTTCACACGTCGGCGGGGGGCCCGGAGACCCAGTACTTC. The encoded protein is CASSQVHTSAGGPETQYF.

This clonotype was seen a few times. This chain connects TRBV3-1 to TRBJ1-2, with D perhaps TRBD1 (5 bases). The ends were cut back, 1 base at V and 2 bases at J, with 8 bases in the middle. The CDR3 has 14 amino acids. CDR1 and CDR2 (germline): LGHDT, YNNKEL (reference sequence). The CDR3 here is CASSQVSGNYGYTF. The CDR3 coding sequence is TGTGCCAGCAGCCAAGTTTCAGGGAACTATGGCTACACCTTC.

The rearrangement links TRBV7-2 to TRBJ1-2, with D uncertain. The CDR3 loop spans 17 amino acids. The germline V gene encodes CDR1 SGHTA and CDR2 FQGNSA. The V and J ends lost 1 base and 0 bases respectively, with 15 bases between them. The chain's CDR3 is CASSLVGLPDPNYGYTF. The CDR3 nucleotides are TGTGCCAGCAGCTTAGTAGGGTTGCCGGATCCTAACTATGGCTACACCTTC.